The rows below give T cell receptor beta chains drawn from one sample of a study of T cell responses to AZD1222 COVID-19 vaccine. Using immunoSEQ multiplex PCR, the repertoire was profiled, and TCRdb retains in-frame clones only, with some absent. The table has about 150,000 clones, 75% to 95% seen once; the top ten hold 1.4% to 1.5%. Sequenced here: peripheral blood, sampled on day 0 of AZD1222 vaccination. These TCRs come from an adult in good health. Each CDR3 is given with its conserved first and last residue. A D gene is named only where the DNA matches it firmly. Size is omitted from some rows. Given values are once, few, many or a class for expanded clones.

CDR3 DNA: TGTGCCAGCAGGGAAGGGGGAATGAACTATGGCTACACCTTC
CDR3 protein: CASREGGMNYGYTF
J gene: TRBJ1-2
D gene: .
clone size: .
V gene: TRBV2

CDR3 DNA: TGTGCCAGCAGCGTAGGGGTAGCGGGAACCCGAGAGACCCAGTACTTC
CDR3 protein: CASSVGVAGTRETQYF
J gene: TRBJ2-5
D gene: TRBD2
clone size: .
V gene: TRBV9

CDR3 DNA: TGTGCCTGGAGTAGGGACTCGCGGGGCAATCAGCCCCAGCATTTT
CDR3 protein: CAWSRDSRGNQPQHF
J gene: TRBJ1-5
D gene: .
clone size: .
V gene: TRBV30

CDR3 DNA: TGTGCCAGCAGCCCATTGACAGGGGGCGTGAGAGACACTGAAGCTTTCTTT
CDR3 protein: CASSPLTGGVRDTEAFF
J gene: TRBJ1-1
D gene: TRBD1
clone size: .
V gene: TRBV7-2

CDR3 DNA: TGTGCCAGCAGTGACCTTCCCAGGGCTACGCAGTATTTT
CDR3 protein: CASSDLPRATQYF
J gene: TRBJ2-3
D gene: .
clone size: .
V gene: TRBV25-1

CDR3 DNA: TGTGCCAGCAGCTTTGGGGGCAGTGAAAAACTGTTTTTT
CDR3 protein: CASSFGGSEKLFF
J gene: TRBJ1-4
D gene: .
clone size: once
V gene: TRBV5-4

CDR3 DNA: TGTGCCAGCAGCTTAGTGGCAGCGCCAAACTACGAGCAGTACTTC
CDR3 protein: CASSLVAAPNYEQYF
J gene: TRBJ2-7
D gene: .
clone size: .
V gene: TRBV7-9

CDR3 DNA: TGCAGCGCCTCAGAGACGTCACGTGCTTTCTTT
CDR3 protein: CSASETSRAFF
J gene: TRBJ1-1
D gene: .
clone size: .
V gene: TRBV29-1

CDR3 DNA: TGTGCCAGCAGTCGGGACAGCCCGAACTTACCGAATTCACCCCTCCACTTT
CDR3 protein: CASSRDSPNLPNSPLHF
J gene: TRBJ1-6
D gene: TRBD1
clone size: .
V gene: TRBV6-2/TRBV6-3

CDR3 DNA: TGTGCCATCAGTGTAAGATTAGATTCAGATACGCAGTATTTT
CDR3 protein: CAISVRLDSDTQYF
J gene: TRBJ2-3
D gene: .
clone size: .
V gene: TRBV10-3

CDR3 DNA: TGTGCCAGCAGTTTCCAGGGAAATGAGCAGTTCTTC
CDR3 protein: CASSFQGNEQFF
J gene: TRBJ2-1
D gene: .
clone size: .
V gene: TRBV27

CDR3 DNA: TGTGCCTGGAGTCGGCAGACTTACTCCCCCTATGGCTACACCTTC
CDR3 protein: CAWSRQTYSPYGYTF
J gene: TRBJ1-2
D gene: .
clone size: .
V gene: TRBV30

CDR3 DNA: TGTGCCAGCAGCTTGGTATGGGCGAGTTCCTACGAGCAGTACTTC
CDR3 protein: CASSLVWASSYEQYF
J gene: TRBJ2-7
D gene: .
clone size: .
V gene: TRBV5-8

CDR3 DNA: TGTGCCACCAGCAGAGTTCACAGGGGGCACACTGAAGCTTTCTTT
CDR3 protein: CATSRVHRGHTEAFF
J gene: TRBJ1-1
D gene: TRBD1
clone size: .
V gene: TRBV15

CDR3 DNA: TGTGCCAGCAGCTTCCTTCCGGGAGAGGACGGGGAGCTGTTTTTT
CDR3 protein: CASSFLPGEDGELFF
J gene: TRBJ2-2
D gene: .
clone size: .
V gene: TRBV7-3

CDR3 DNA: TGTGCCAGCCTAGAACGGGGGCCATATTCACCCCTCCACTTT
CDR3 protein: CASLERGPYSPLHF
J gene: TRBJ1-6
D gene: .
clone size: .
V gene: TRBV5-6

CDR3 DNA: TGTGCCAGCAGTTTAGTTGGTGGACCTCTTGGAAACACCATATATTTT
CDR3 protein: CASSLVGGPLGNTIYF
J gene: TRBJ1-3
D gene: .
clone size: .
V gene: TRBV28

CDR3 DNA: TGTGCCAGCTCTGAAGACCAGTTCTCTGGAAACACCATATATTTT
CDR3 protein: CASSEDQFSGNTIYF
J gene: TRBJ1-3
D gene: .
clone size: .
V gene: TRBV18

CDR3 DNA: TGTGCCAGCAGCGTAGACGGCGGGGGGTACTATGGCTACACCTTC
CDR3 protein: CASSVDGGGYYGYTF
J gene: TRBJ1-2
D gene: .
clone size: .
V gene: TRBV9

CDR3 DNA: TGTGCCAGCAGTTTACTGGGACAGCCGATCTCCTCCTACGAGCAGTACTTC
CDR3 protein: CASSLLGQPISSYEQYF
J gene: TRBJ2-7
D gene: TRBD1
clone size: .
V gene: TRBV27

CDR3 DNA: TGTGCCAGCTCACCGAAATCGGACACTGAAGCTTTCTTT
CDR3 protein: CASSPKSDTEAFF
J gene: TRBJ1-1
D gene: .
clone size: .
V gene: TRBV18

CDR3 DNA: TGCGCCAGCAGCCCTTGGACTAGCGGCGAAGATACGCAGTATTTT
CDR3 protein: CASSPWTSGEDTQYF
J gene: TRBJ2-3
D gene: TRBD2
clone size: once
V gene: TRBV4-3

CDR3 DNA: TGCGCCAGCAGACAAGGCGGGATGACTGAAGCTTTCTTT
CDR3 protein: CASRQGGMTEAFF
J gene: TRBJ1-1
D gene: .
clone size: .
V gene: TRBV5-1

CDR3 DNA: TGTGCCAGCAACAAGCGGACAGGTGAAGACTATGGCTACACCTTC
CDR3 protein: CASNKRTGEDYGYTF
J gene: TRBJ1-2
D gene: TRBD1
clone size: .
V gene: TRBV7-9

CDR3 DNA: TGTGCTAGTGGTTTGGTAATCGCGGGGAGAAACAATGAGCAGTTCTTC
CDR3 protein: CASGLVIAGRNNEQFF
J gene: TRBJ2-1
D gene: .
clone size: .
V gene: TRBV12-5

CDR3 DNA: TGTGCCAGCAGCTCCCCAACCCCGGGACTCTCTATAGGAGATACGCAGTATTTT
CDR3 protein: CASSSPTPGLSIGDTQYF
J gene: TRBJ2-3
D gene: .
clone size: .
V gene: TRBV5-4

CDR3 DNA: TGCGCCAGCAGTGAGGGAGGGATTCCCACAGATACGCAGTATTTT
CDR3 protein: CASSEGGIPTDTQYF
J gene: TRBJ2-3
D gene: .
clone size: .
V gene: TRBV10-2

CDR3 DNA: TGTGCCAGCAGTTACGGCGCCCCCACAAATAAACGACAAGACTATGGCTACACCTTC
CDR3 protein: CASSYGAPTNKRQDYGYTF
J gene: TRBJ1-2
D gene: .
clone size: .
V gene: TRBV6-2/TRBV6-3

CDR3 DNA: TGTGCCACCAGTGATACAGGGGTCCCCGGCGGGCCCCAGCATTTT
CDR3 protein: CATSDTGVPGGPQHF
J gene: TRBJ1-5
D gene: TRBD1
clone size: .
V gene: TRBV24-1

CDR3 DNA: TGTGCCAGCAGCCCCCGGGTAGCGGGGGATCTGTACAATGAGCAGTTCTTC
CDR3 protein: CASSPRVAGDLYNEQFF
J gene: TRBJ2-1
D gene: TRBD2
clone size: .
V gene: TRBV7-2

CDR3 DNA: TGTGCCAGCAGCTTGAGACAGGGGGCTGAAGCTTTCTTT
CDR3 protein: CASSLRQGAEAFF
J gene: TRBJ1-1
D gene: TRBD1
clone size: .
V gene: TRBV7-2

CDR3 DNA: TGTGCCAGCAGCCAAAGGGTCAATGAGCAGTTCTTC
CDR3 protein: CASSQRVNEQFF
J gene: TRBJ2-1
D gene: .
clone size: .
V gene: TRBV11-1

CDR3 DNA: TGTGCCAGCAGCCCCTTAGGCGGGGACACTGAAGCTTTCTTT
CDR3 protein: CASSPLGGDTEAFF
J gene: TRBJ1-1
D gene: .
clone size: .
V gene: TRBV7-2

CDR3 DNA: TGTGCCAGTAGTATAGCAAGTGCCGAGTCCTACGAGCAGTACTTC
CDR3 protein: CASSIASAESYEQYF
J gene: TRBJ2-7
D gene: .
clone size: .
V gene: TRBV19

CDR3 DNA: TGTGCCAGCAGCTTAGGGACTACACTCGGAGACGGCTACACCTTC
CDR3 protein: CASSLGTTLGDGYTF
J gene: TRBJ1-2
D gene: .
clone size: .
V gene: TRBV7-9

CDR3 DNA: TGTGCCAGCAGGGGACACCGGAGGTCCTACGAGCAGTACTTC
CDR3 protein: CASRGHRRSYEQYF
J gene: TRBJ2-7
D gene: .
clone size: .
V gene: TRBV25-1

CDR3 DNA: TGTGCCAGCTCAACCGTTCGTACGGTTCGACACACCATATATTTT
CDR3 protein: CASSTVRTVRHTIYF
J gene: TRBJ1-3
D gene: .
clone size: once
V gene: TRBV11-2

CDR3 DNA: TGTGCCAGCAGCCAAGATGTTCGGATTAACTATGGCTACACCTTC
CDR3 protein: CASSQDVRINYGYTF
J gene: TRBJ1-2
D gene: .
clone size: .
V gene: TRBV14

CDR3 DNA: TGTGCCAGCAGCTTAACCGGGGCTAGCGGGAGGTTTGAGCAGTTCTTC
CDR3 protein: CASSLTGASGRFEQFF
J gene: TRBJ2-1
D gene: TRBD2
clone size: .
V gene: TRBV7-3

CDR3 DNA: TGTGCCAGCAGTTACTCAGGTTATAGCAATCAGCCCCAGCATTTT
CDR3 protein: CASSYSGYSNQPQHF
J gene: TRBJ1-5
D gene: .
clone size: .
V gene: TRBV28

CDR3 DNA: TGTGCCAGCAGCGACAGGGTAGGGAGAGAGACCCAGTACTTC
CDR3 protein: CASSDRVGRETQYF
J gene: TRBJ2-5
D gene: TRBD1
clone size: .
V gene: TRBV7-9

CDR3 DNA: TGTGCTAGTGGTCCTGACGGGACCCTCTATGGCTACACCTTC
CDR3 protein: CASGPDGTLYGYTF
J gene: TRBJ1-2
D gene: .
clone size: .
V gene: TRBV12-5

CDR3 DNA: TGTGCCAGCAGCGAAACCGGACCATACAATGAGCAGTTCTTC
CDR3 protein: CASSETGPYNEQFF
J gene: TRBJ2-1
D gene: .
clone size: .
V gene: TRBV7-3

CDR3 DNA: TGTGCCAGCGCCGACGGGAGCTCCTATAATTCACCCCTCCACTTT
CDR3 protein: CASADGSSYNSPLHF
J gene: TRBJ1-6
D gene: .
clone size: .
V gene: TRBV27

CDR3 DNA: TGTGCCAGCAGCTTAGCGGGTGTTGTTGGCTACACCTTC
CDR3 protein: CASSLAGVVGYTF
J gene: TRBJ1-2
D gene: .
clone size: .
V gene: TRBV7-2

CDR3 DNA: TGTGCCAGCAGCTTTGCTAGCGGGGGGCCAGGGGAGACCCAGTACTTC
CDR3 protein: CASSFASGGPGETQYF
J gene: TRBJ2-5
D gene: TRBD2
clone size: .
V gene: TRBV7-2

CDR3 DNA: TGCGCCAGCAGCTTGTCCGGGACAGGGGTCTCTGGAAACACCATATATTTT
CDR3 protein: CASSLSGTGVSGNTIYF
J gene: TRBJ1-3
D gene: TRBD1
clone size: .
V gene: TRBV5-1

CDR3 DNA: TGTGCCAGCAGGGGGGCGTCGGGGAGGCGGAACACTGAAGCTTTCTTT
CDR3 protein: CASRGASGRRNTEAFF
J gene: TRBJ1-1
D gene: .
clone size: .
V gene: TRBV11-2

CDR3 DNA: TGTGCCAGCTTAACCCCGGTTACCGGGGAGCTGTTTTTT
CDR3 protein: CASLTPVTGELFF
J gene: TRBJ2-2
D gene: .
clone size: .
V gene: TRBV7-9

CDR3 DNA: TGTGCCAGCAGTTTCCAGAGGAACACTGAAGCTTTCTTT
CDR3 protein: CASSFQRNTEAFF
J gene: TRBJ1-1
D gene: .
clone size: .
V gene: TRBV12-3/TRBV12-4

CDR3 DNA: TGTGCCAGCAGTGCCCCAGGGGTTCGGACAGGGTTCAACAATGAGCAGTTCTTC
CDR3 protein: CASSAPGVRTGFNNEQFF
J gene: TRBJ2-1
D gene: TRBD1
clone size: .
V gene: TRBV6-1

CDR3 DNA: TGTGCCAGCTCACCCCAGGGGACCCACGAGCAGTACTTC
CDR3 protein: CASSPQGTHEQYF
J gene: TRBJ2-7
D gene: .
clone size: .
V gene: TRBV18

CDR3 DNA: TGTGCCAGCGAGGATCGGGGATCTGGGGACGAGCAGTACTTC
CDR3 protein: CASEDRGSGDEQYF
J gene: TRBJ2-7
D gene: .
clone size: .
V gene: TRBV25-1